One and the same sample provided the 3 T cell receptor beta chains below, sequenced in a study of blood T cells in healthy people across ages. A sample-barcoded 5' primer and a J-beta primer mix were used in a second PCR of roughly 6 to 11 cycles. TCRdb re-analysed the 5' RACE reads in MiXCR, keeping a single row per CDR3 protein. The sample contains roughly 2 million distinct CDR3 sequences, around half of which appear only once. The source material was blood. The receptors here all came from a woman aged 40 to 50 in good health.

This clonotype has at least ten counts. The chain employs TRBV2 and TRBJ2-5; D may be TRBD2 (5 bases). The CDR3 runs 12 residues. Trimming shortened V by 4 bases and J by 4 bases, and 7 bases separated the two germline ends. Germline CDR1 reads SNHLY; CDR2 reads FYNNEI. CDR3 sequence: CASSAGVETQYF. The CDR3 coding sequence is TGTGCCAGCAGTGCCGGGGTAGAGACCCAGTACTTC.

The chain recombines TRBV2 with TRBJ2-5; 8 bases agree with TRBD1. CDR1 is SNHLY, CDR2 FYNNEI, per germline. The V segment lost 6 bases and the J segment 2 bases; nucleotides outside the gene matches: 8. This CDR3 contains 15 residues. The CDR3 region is CASSKTGDRQETQYF. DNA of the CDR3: TGTGCCAGCAGCAAGACAGGGGATCGTCAAGAGACCCAGTACTTC.

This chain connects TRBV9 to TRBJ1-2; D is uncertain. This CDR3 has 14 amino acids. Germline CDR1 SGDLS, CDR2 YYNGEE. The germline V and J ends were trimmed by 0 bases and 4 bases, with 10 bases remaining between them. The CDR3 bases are TGTGCCAGCAGCGTAGTGGAGGGAAGCTATGGCTACACCTTC. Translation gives CASSVVEGSYGYTF.